A single T cell receptor (beta chain) is shown here with its context. Its antigen is not known. Both 60 Vbeta primers and 13 Jbeta primers went into the PCR. Assay: immunoSEQ multiplex PCR; the TCRdb copy retains only in-frame clones and omits some. The table has 140,000 to 150,000 clones, around 78% seen once. The data were obtained in a study of cytomegalovirus exposure and HLA in healthy donors. Study-level findings and limits: The authors later linked a missense DCLRE1C variant to TCR beta V- and J-gene trimming. Cytomegalovirus status, reportedly, was diagnosed with high specificity and sensitivity by the classifier.

CDR1 is LNHDA and CDR2 is SQIVND in the germline V gene (reference sequence). CDR3 length: 18 residues. V was pared by 5 bases and J by 2 bases, with 10 bases of the junction left unmatched. The rearrangement joins TRBV19 to TRBJ2-6; 9 bases line up with TRBD1. The TCR was taken from a woman between 18 and 30 years old in good health and CMV-seropositive. Sequencing was performed on PBMCs. The CDR3, as DNA: TGTGCCAGTAGTCCCAGGACAGGGGAAGGAACTGGGGCCAACGTCCTGACTTTC. Protein: CASSPRTGEGTGANVLTF.